The 9 T cell receptor beta chains listed next were all sequenced from one sample in a study of T cells in Graves' hyperthyroidism and ophthalmopathy. The TCR beta CDR3 regions underwent amplification using RNA transcripts as the source. With the HTBI primer set, the TCR CDR3 went through a first round of RT-PCR. TCRdb redid the calling of the multiplex PCR reads with MiXCR, one entry per CDR3 protein. There are 250,000 to 300,000 distinct CDR3 sequences in the sample; 15% to 20% occur only once, and approximately 57% lies in the top ten. Sequenced material: blood. The receptors stem from a woman aged 55-70 years with Graves' ophthalmopathy.

This clonotype was counted between two and nine times. The chain is built from TRBV28 and TRBJ1-5; weak D call: TRBD1 (6 bases). V was pared by 3 bases and J by 2 bases, with 20 bases between. The CDR3 has 18 residues. Germline CDR1 reads MDHEN; CDR2 reads SYDVKM. CDR3 nucleotides: TGTGCCAGCAGTTTGAACCCCCCGGGGGGCCGGGGCAATCAGCCCCAGCATTTT. Its translation is CASSLNPPGGRGNQPQHF. Together with reference TRBV28 and TRBJ1-5, the CDR3 gives the full variable domain: DVKVTQSSRYLVKRTGEKVFLECVQDMDHENMFWYRQDPGLGLRLIYFSYDVKMKEKGDIPEGYSVSREKKERFSLILESASTNQTSMYLCASSLNPPGGRGNQPQHFGDGTRLSIL.

This clonotype came up many times. The chain recombines TRBV5-1 with TRBJ2-1; TRBD2 aligns across 8 bases. The CDR3 has 15 residues. Losses at the gene ends were 0 bases for V and 7 bases for J; bases not matched to a gene: 6. CDR1 SGHRS and CDR2 YFSETQ come from the germline V gene. CDR3: CASSLGAGAGNEQFF. CDR3 DNA sequence: TGCGCCAGCAGCTTGGGAGCGGGAGCTGGGAATGAGCAGTTCTTC.

The gene calls are TRBV7-2 and TRBJ2-1; D remains unclear. Trimming shortened V by 5 bases and J by 7 bases, and 18 bases separated the two germline ends. The CDR3 covers 15 residues. Germline CDR1 is SGHTA and CDR2 is FQGNSA. CDR3 bases: TGTGCCAGCAGCGACGGAGAAAGAACGCTAAATGAGCAGTTCTTC. Protein product: CASSDGERTLNEQFF.

At least ten counts were recorded for this clonotype. J is TRBJ1-2 and V is TRBV12-3 or TRBV12-4; D gene uncertain. This CDR3 is built from 13 residues. The V gene lost 5 bases and the J gene lost 5 bases, with 12 bases spanning the gap. Here the CDR3 reads CASSVVREYGYTF. The CDR3 coding sequence is TGTGCCAGCAGTGTCGTTAGGGAGTATGGCTACACCTTC.

The V and J genes are TRBV6-1 and TRBJ1-4, with TRBD1 as a possible D gene (5 bases). CDR1 is MNHNS and CDR2 is SASEGT in the germline V gene. CDR3 size: 12 residues. Trimming left V 3 bases short and J 8 bases short, with 7 bases between. This chain's CDR3 is CASSEEGEKLFF. The CDR3 coding sequence is TGTGCCAGCAGTGAGGAGGGGGAAAAACTGTTTTTT.

The table lists this clonotype with a few counts. The chain joins TRBV6-1 to TRBJ2-7; 7 bases line up with TRBD1. Looked up from germline, CDR1 is MNHNS and CDR2 is SASEGT. The CDR3 extends over 14 amino acids. Trimming took 4 bases from V and 4 from J; bases not matched to a gene: 7. The CDR3 coding sequence is TGTGCCAGCAGTGGCCGGGACAGCAATTACGAGCAGTACTTC. As protein: CASSGRDSNYEQYF.

This clonotype was picked up many times. The V gene is TRBV27, the J gene TRBJ2-5; possibly TRBD2 for D (5 bases). The CDR3 spans 14 residues. Trimming took 5 bases from V and 2 from J, leaving 12 bases between them. CDR1 is MNHEY, CDR2 SMNVEV, per germline (reference sequence). The CDR3 reads CASSPHGLQETQYF. In DNA, the CDR3 is TGTGCCAGCAGTCCCCACGGACTTCAAGAGACCCAGTACTTC.

This clonotype was recorded at least ten times. The rearrangement links TRBV6-1 to TRBJ2-3; no reliable D call. The CDR3 is made up of 16 amino acids. V was cut by 2 bases and J by 2 bases, with 14 bases left in between. Germline-derived CDR1 and CDR2 are MNHNS and SASEGT. The CDR3 protein is CASSEYSNPHTDTQYF. In nucleotides, the CDR3 is TGTGCCAGCAGTGAATATAGCAACCCTCACACAGATACGCAGTATTTT.

This clonotype was seen a few times. The chain employs TRBV18 and TRBJ2-2; D may match TRBD1 or TRBD2 (5 bases each). The germline CDR1 and CDR2 sequences are KGHSH and LQKENI. Trimming took off 5 bases at V and 6 bases at J, with 22 bases between the two ends. The CDR3 contains 17 residues. This CDR3 is CASSAGTPGWGPGELFF. The CDR3 DNA sequence: TGTGCCAGCTCAGCCGGGACGCCCGGCTGGGGTCCCGGGGAGCTGTTTTTT.